The 5 T cell receptor beta chains listed next were all sequenced from one sample in a study of blood T cell repertoires in COVID-19. Sequencing was performed with immunoSEQ multiplex PCR; in TCRdb, only in-frame clones are kept and a portion is missing. The sample comprises 58,000 or so clones, about 79% of which are singletons, and around 5% rests with the top ten. Sequenced: peripheral blood. The receptor set was obtained from a human donor in a cohort sampled during active COVID-19.

This sequence joins TRBV30 and TRBJ2-7, with 9 positions matching TRBD1. The length of the CDR3 is 13 residues. Germline lookup yields CDR1 GTSNPN and CDR2 SVGIG (reference sequence). The ends lost 2 bases at V and 7 bases at J; junction bases unmatched: 6. CDR3 protein: CAWSIQGASEQYF. CDR3 nucleotide sequence: TGTGCCTGGAGTATACAGGGGGCGAGTGAGCAGTACTTC.

The chain links TRBV19 to TRBJ2-6; TRBD2 might be the D (6 bases). The germline V and J ends were trimmed by 6 bases and 1 base, with 13 bases remaining between them. CDR3 size: 16 residues. Germline assignment: CDR1 LNHDA and CDR2 SQIVND (reference sequence). The CDR3 DNA sequence: TGTGCCAGTAGCCGCGGGACCCCGTCTGGGGCCAACGTCCTGACTTTC. Its protein product is CASSRGTPSGANVLTF.

The chain has TRBV3-1 (or the pseudogene TRBV3-2) and TRBJ2-7; 8 bases are shared with TRBD1. The CDR3 is 13 amino acids. J gave up 3 bases and V 4 bases, and 2 bases lay outside the gene matches. CDR1 is LGHDT, CDR2 YNNKEL, per germline (reference sequence). CDR3: CASSPTGGYEQYF. The CDR3 coding sequence is TGTGCCAGCAGCCCCACAGGGGGCTACGAGCAGTACTTC.

This clone showed up just a few times. The chain couples TRBV7-9 to TRBJ1-1; 7 bases agree with TRBD1. CDR1 is SEHNR, CDR2 FQNEAQ, per germline (reference sequence). The CDR3 covers 15 residues. J gave up 2 bases and V 1 base, and 4 bases lay outside the gene matches. In nucleotides, the CDR3 is TGTGCCAGCAGCTTAGGGGACAGCTATAACACTGAAGCTTTCTTT. This codes for CASSLGDSYNTEAFF.

The rearrangement joins TRBV28 to TRBJ2-7, with D perhaps TRBD2 (5 bases). Germline V lookup: CDR1 MDHEN, CDR2 SYDVKM. The germline V and J ends were trimmed by 6 bases and 2 bases, with 14 bases remaining between them. The CDR3 contains 14 residues. The CDR3 sequence: CASRDFTGPYEQYF. The CDR3 DNA reads as TGTGCCAGCAGGGACTTCACCGGACCCTACGAGCAGTACTTC. Full variable domain (rest looked up from reference TRBV28 and TRBJ2-7): DVKVTQSSRYLVKRTGEKVFLECVQDMDHENMFWYRQDPGLGLRLIYFSYDVKMKEKGDIPEGYSVSREKKERFSLILESASTNQTSMYLCASRDFTGPYEQYFGPGTRLTVT.